Listed below are T cell receptor beta chains from one sample, sequenced in a study of OX40 agonist ivuxolimab in advanced cancers. Libraries were prepared by immunoSEQ multiplex PCR; TCRdb keeps only in-frame clonotypes and omits some of them. The table has about 75,000 clones, 90% seen once. The starting material was CD4+ or CD8+ T cells sorted from blood, obtained in a trial of the OX40 agonist ivuxolimab. All receptors come from an adult with an advanced solid tumor such as melanoma, head and neck, liver or kidney cancer. The conserved cysteine and the conserved F or W are not part of the CDR3 here.

v_call	j_call	cdr3_aa
TRBV19	TRBJ1-3	ASSLTGPSSGNTIY
TRBV19	TRBJ2-7	ATLGQGLYEQY
TRBV6-6	TRBJ2-7	ASTQWGGEQY
TRBV10-3	TRBJ2-5	AISAAPGQNQETQY
TRBV5-1	TRBJ1-3	ASSLQGALSGNTIY
TRBV5-1	TRBJ1-1	ASSRKEVRGEAF
TRBV7-2	TRBJ2-7	ASSLVRGESYEQY
TRBV30	TRBJ1-2	ACRDSNYGYT
TRBV5-1	TRBJ1-1	ASTSPGVGEAF
TRBV28	TRBJ2-7	ASSRSGSSYEQY
TRBV28	TRBJ2-3	ASSSSGLTQY
TRBV15	TRBJ2-1	ATSGRGLAGLYNEQF
TRBV2	TRBJ2-4	ASSGMFKDSIQY
TRBV11-3	TRBJ2-3	ASSLGLAGLADTQY
TRBV5-4	TRBJ2-1	ASSLGGDNTYNEQF
TRBV21-1	TRBJ2-7	ASSKAGLAGGSYEQY
TRBV10-1	TRBJ2-7	ASSEYPDGQTKSYEQY